The 18 T cell receptor beta chains presented below share a single source sample, sequenced in a study of T-cell reconstitution after alpha-beta-depleted transplantation in children. The TCRbeta library incorporated unique molecular identifiers. TCRdb redid the calling of the PCR reads with MiXCR, one entry per CDR3 protein. The sample lists around 440,000 distinct CDR3 sequences; roughly 16% were seen once. The sequencing here drew on PBMCs, mostly from graft donor cells, taken 360 days after TCRalphabeta/CD19-depleted stem cell transplant. These receptors all stem from a boy under three years old who had a stem cell transplant for Wiskott-Aldrich syndrome, so the T cells may come from the graft donor.

This chain uses TRBV12-3 or TRBV12-4 with TRBJ2-2, with D perhaps TRBD1 (6 bases). V was pared by 2 bases and J by 6 bases, with 13 bases between. This CDR3 contains 15 residues. Here the CDR3 reads CASSLTGHRAGELFF. CDR3 in DNA: TGTGCCAGCAGTTTAACGGGACACCGAGCCGGGGAGCTGTTTTTT.

This clonotype was recorded a few times. This chain joins TRBV20-1 and TRBJ2-3; D possibly uses TRBD1 or TRBD2 (5 bases each). CDR3 length: 15 amino acids. The germline V gene has CDR1 DFQATT and CDR2 SNEGSKA (reference sequence). Trimming shortened V by 6 bases and J by 3 bases, and 19 bases separated the two germline ends. CDR3 residues: CSALLGELRTDTQYF. CDR3 nucleotides: TGCAGTGCCCTACTAGGGGAGCTGAGAACAGATACGCAGTATTTT.

The chain recombines TRBV29-1 with TRBJ2-5; D may correspond to TRBD1 or TRBD2 (6 bases each). This CDR3 spans 14 amino acids. CDR1 is SQVTM and CDR2 is ANQGSEA in the germline V gene. V lost 4 bases and J lost 5, with 17 bases in between. The CDR3 spells CSVAGWKGGETQYF. The CDR3 DNA is TGCAGCGTTGCGGGTTGGAAGGGGGGCGAGACCCAGTACTTC.

This clonotype has a handful of counts. This chain's CDR3 is CATSREGQLAGVPYEQYF. Written as DNA, the CDR3 is TGTGCCACCAGCAGAGAGGGACAGCTAGCGGGAGTACCCTACGAGCAGTACTTC. The chain carries TRBV15 and TRBJ2-7; TRBD2 aligns across 10 bases. Germline V lookup: CDR1 LNHNV, CDR2 YYDKDF (reference sequence). V lost 0 bases and J lost 2; bases outside the gene matches: 10. The CDR3 is 18 amino acids.

The CDR3 region is CASSLYGVAGENGGELFF. CDR3 DNA: TGTGCCAGCAGCTTATACGGAGTAGCGGGAGAAAATGGCGGGGAGCTGTTTTTT. The V and J genes are TRBV7-6 and TRBJ2-2, with 9 bases fitting TRBD2. CDR1 and CDR2 from the germline V gene are SGHVS and FNYEAQ. The CDR3 is made up of 18 amino acids. Trimming removed 2 bases from V and 7 bases from J; junction bases left unmatched: 14.

This clonotype came up a few times. This chain links TRBV7-8 with TRBJ2-1, with 7 positions matching TRBD1. Unmatched junction bases numbered 15, after V lost 6 bases and J lost 7 bases. This CDR3 spans 16 amino acids. CDR1 and CDR2 (germline): SGHVS, FQNEAQ. CDR3 in DNA: TGTGCCAGCAGATTTATCCGGGACAGTCCTCCTAATGAGCAGTTCTTC. It is translated as CASRFIRDSPPNEQFF.

In its sample, this clonotype was seen once. The chain carries TRBV7-6 and TRBJ2-2; 11 positions agree with TRBD2. Germline CDR1 and CDR2: SGHVS and FNYEAQ. The trim removed 6 bases at V and 3 bases at J, leaving 9 bases unmatched. This CDR3 is 17 amino acids long. CDR3 region: CASSRIIAGGDTGELFF. The CDR3 DNA reads TGTGCCAGCAGTCGAATCATAGCGGGAGGGGACACCGGGGAGCTGTTTTTT.

The chain recombines TRBV21-1 with TRBJ2-3; the D call of TRBD2 is as the table states it, not checked on the DNA. TRBV21-1 is assigned pseudogene status. The CDR3 contains 14 residues. CDR3 protein: CASSQGPSTDTQYF. The CDR3 nucleotides read TGTGCCAGCTCGCAAGGGCCTAGCACAGATACGCAGTATTTT.

This clonotype was observed a handful of times. This sequence joins TRBV5-8 and TRBJ2-3; D uncertain. The V gene's germline CDR1 is SGHTS and CDR2 YDEGEE. The CDR3 length is 15 residues. The V and J ends lost 4 bases and 2 bases respectively, with 14 bases between them. The CDR3 DNA reads as TGTGCCAGCAGCATGATGGGTGGCGTCACAGATACGCAGTATTTT. Amino acids: CASSMMGGVTDTQYF.

With regard to this clonotype: Germline is not matched at one junction end, which may reflect a read error. The V call is TRBV12-3 or TRBV12-4, the J call TRBJ2-1, with 16 bases matching TRBD2. This CDR3 comprises 16 residues. The CDR3: CASSKTTGLAGGSLIF. CDR3 nucleotides: TGTGCCAGCAGCAAAACGACGGGACTAGCGGGGGGGTCCCTGATCTTC.

J is TRBJ1-1 and V is TRBV10-3; D not certain. The CDR3 covers 14 residues. In germline, CDR1 is ENHRY, CDR2 SYGVKD. Trimming cost V 2 bases and J 0 bases, with 7 bases left between them. The CDR3 reads CAISEGPMNTEAFF. CDR3 DNA: TGTGCCATCAGTGAGGGACCGATGAACACTGAAGCTTTCTTT.

The rearrangement links TRBV11-2 to TRBJ2-2; D remains unclear. Germline CDR1 SGHAT, CDR2 FQNNGV. V lost 2 bases to trimming and J lost 2 bases, with 9 bases between them. This CDR3 has 15 amino acids. The CDR3 bases are TGTGCCAGCAGCTTATGGAGAGCCAACACCGGGGAGCTGTTTTTT. Encoded protein: CASSLWRANTGELFF.

In this sample, this clonotype turned up many times. The V and J genes are TRBV12-3 or TRBV12-4 and TRBJ2-3; 12 nucleotides match TRBD2. Trimming cost V 6 bases and J 3 bases; bases outside gene matches: 4. This CDR3 is built from 15 residues. CDR3 sequence (DNA): TGTGCCAGCAGCATACTAGCGGGAGGAACAGATACGCAGTATTTT. Translation: CASSILAGGTDTQYF.

V gene TRBV29-1 combines with J gene TRBJ1-1; D is possibly TRBD1 (5 bases). The CDR3 spans 13 residues. Trimming stripped 5 bases from V and 0 bases from J, with 10 bases between. In germline, CDR1 is SQVTM, CDR2 ANQGSEA. The DNA of the CDR3 is TGCAGCGTTCGGATGACAGTGAACACTGAAGCTTTCTTT. Translating gives CSVRMTVNTEAFF.

V is TRBV6-5 and J is TRBJ1-6, with 7 bases matching TRBD1. The CDR3 has 14 residues. Looked up from germline, CDR1 is MNHEY and CDR2 is SVGAGI. With 2 bases clipped from V and 14 bases from J, the junction kept 9 bases outside the gene matches. The CDR3 reads CASSYGYDRATLHF. In nucleotides, the CDR3 is TGTGCCAGCAGTTACGGATATGACAGGGCCACCCTCCACTTT.

This clonotype has a handful of counts. The V call is TRBV7-9, the J call TRBJ2-5; D unclear. V shed 2 bases and J shed 2 bases, with 12 bases lying between them. Per the germline V gene, CDR1 is SEHNR and CDR2 is FQNEAQ (reference sequence). The CDR3 is 15 residues long. Here the CDR3 DNA reads TGTGCCAGCAGCTTACCTTCTTATGGGCAAGAGACCCAGTACTTC. Translation gives CASSLPSYGQETQYF. The whole variable domain, remainder taken from reference TRBV7-9 and TRBJ2-5, is DTGVSQNPRHKITKRGQNVTFRCDPISEHNRLYWYRQTLGQGPEFLTYFQNEAQLEKSRLLSDRFSAERPKGSFSTLEIQRTEQGDSAMYLCASSLPSYGQETQYFGPGTRLLVL.

The rearrangement links TRBV20-1 to TRBJ2-7; D unresolved. CDR1 DFQATT and CDR2 SNEGSKA come from the germline V gene (reference sequence). V gave up 3 bases and J gave up 5 bases, with 11 bases separating them. The CDR3 length is 12 residues. CDR3 coding DNA: TGCAGTGCTAGTCTTTCTCTGGACGAGCAGTACTTC. Residues: CSASLSLDEQYF.

This chain links TRBV6-1 with TRBJ2-3; D unclear. Trimming removed 6 bases at V and 5 bases at J, with 12 bases between. Per the germline V gene, CDR1 is MNHNS and CDR2 is SASEGT. The CDR3 totals 13 residues. Here the CDR3 reads CASSKGLGDTQYF. DNA for the CDR3: TGTGCCAGCAGCAAAGGGCTAGGAGATACGCAGTATTTT.